This T cell receptor beta chain comes out of a study of cytomegalovirus exposure and HLA in healthy donors. PCR amplification relied on 60 Vbeta primers (plus 13 Jbeta primers). Measured with immunoSEQ multiplex PCR; TCRdb has only the in-frame clones, and not every one. This sample yields 99,000 or so clones, of which approximately 82% are seen a single time; around 8.5% belongs to the top ten. Germline V lookup: CDR1 LGHNA, CDR2 YSLEER. The CDR3 contains 16 residues. Trimming shortened V by 0 bases and J by 4 bases, and 16 bases separated the two germline ends. This clone was recorded a few times. Sequences were obtained from PBMCs. This rearrangement joins TRBV4-3 to TRBJ2-7; TRBD1 is a possible D gene (5 bases). The clonotype was recovered from a man aged 35 to 55 in good health and CMV-seropositive. The CDR3 nucleotides are TGCGCCAGCAGCCAAGATTCCCTCTCCAGGGTTTACGAGCAGTACTTC. Translating gives CASSQDSLSRVYEQYF.